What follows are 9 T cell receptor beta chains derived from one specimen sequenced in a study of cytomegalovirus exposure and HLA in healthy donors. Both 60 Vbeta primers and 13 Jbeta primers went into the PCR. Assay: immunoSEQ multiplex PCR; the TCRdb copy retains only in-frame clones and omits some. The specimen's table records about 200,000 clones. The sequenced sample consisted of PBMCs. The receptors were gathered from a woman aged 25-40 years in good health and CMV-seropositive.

CDR3 sequence: CASSLVNIQPQHF. The CDR3 DNA reads as TGTGCCAGCAGCTTAGTCAACATCCAGCCCCAGCATTTT. The chain carries TRBV11-2 and TRBJ1-5; D uncertain. Germline V lookup: CDR1 SGHAT, CDR2 FQNNGV. The CDR3 spans 13 residues. The ends were cut back, 1 base at V and 7 bases at J, with 8 bases in the middle.

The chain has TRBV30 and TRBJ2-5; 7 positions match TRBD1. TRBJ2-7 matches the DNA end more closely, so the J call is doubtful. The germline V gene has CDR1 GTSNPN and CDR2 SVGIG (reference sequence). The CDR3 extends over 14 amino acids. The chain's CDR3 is CAWTGQATSYEQYF. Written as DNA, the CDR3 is TGTGCCTGGACCGGACAGGCTACCTCCTACGAGCAGTACTTC.

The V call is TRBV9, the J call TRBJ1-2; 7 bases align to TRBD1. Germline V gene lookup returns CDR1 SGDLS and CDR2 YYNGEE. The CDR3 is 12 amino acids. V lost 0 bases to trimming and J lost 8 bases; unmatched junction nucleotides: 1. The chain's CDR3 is CASSVDRGGYTF. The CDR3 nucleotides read TGTGCCAGCAGCGTAGACAGGGGCGGCTACACCTTC.

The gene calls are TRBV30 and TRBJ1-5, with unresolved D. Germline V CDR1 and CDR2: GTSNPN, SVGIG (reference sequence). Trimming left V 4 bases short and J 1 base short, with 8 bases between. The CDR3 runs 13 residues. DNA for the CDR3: TGTGCCTGGACCCCCCAGAGCAATCAGCCCCAGCATTTT. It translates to CAWTPQSNQPQHF. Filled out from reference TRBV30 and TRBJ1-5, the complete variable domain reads SQTIHQWPATLVQPVGSPLSLECTVEGTSNPNLYWYRQAAGRGLQLLFYSVGIGQISSEVPQNLSASRPQDRQFILSSKKLLLSDSGFYLCAWTPQSNQPQHFGDGTRLSIL.

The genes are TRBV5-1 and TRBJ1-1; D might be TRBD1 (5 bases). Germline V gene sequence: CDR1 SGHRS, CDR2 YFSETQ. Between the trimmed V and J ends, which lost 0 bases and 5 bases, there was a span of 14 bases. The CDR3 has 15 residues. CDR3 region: CASSLAAQEGTEAFF. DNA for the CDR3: TGCGCCAGCAGCTTGGCCGCACAGGAAGGAACTGAAGCTTTCTTT.

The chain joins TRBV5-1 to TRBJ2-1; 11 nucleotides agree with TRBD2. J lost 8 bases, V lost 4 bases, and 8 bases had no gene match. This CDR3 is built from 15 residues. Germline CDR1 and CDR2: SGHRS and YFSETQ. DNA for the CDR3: TGCGCCAGCAGCGACCTAGCGGGGGGAGGCGATGAGCAGTTCTTC. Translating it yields CASSDLAGGGDEQFF.

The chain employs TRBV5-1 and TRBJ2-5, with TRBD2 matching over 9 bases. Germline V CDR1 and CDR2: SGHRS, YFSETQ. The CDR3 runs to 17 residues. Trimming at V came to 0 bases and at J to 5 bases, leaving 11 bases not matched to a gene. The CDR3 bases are TGCGCCAGCAGCTTGGTTACGGCGGGGGGGCCGGGTGAGACCCAGTACTTC. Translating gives CASSLVTAGGPGETQYF.

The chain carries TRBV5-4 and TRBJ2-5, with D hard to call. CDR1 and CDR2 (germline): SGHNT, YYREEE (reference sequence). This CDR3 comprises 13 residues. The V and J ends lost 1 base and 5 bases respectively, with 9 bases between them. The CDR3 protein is CASSLPSRETQYF. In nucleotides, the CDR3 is TGTGCCAGCAGCTTGCCCAGCAGGGAGACCCAGTACTTC.

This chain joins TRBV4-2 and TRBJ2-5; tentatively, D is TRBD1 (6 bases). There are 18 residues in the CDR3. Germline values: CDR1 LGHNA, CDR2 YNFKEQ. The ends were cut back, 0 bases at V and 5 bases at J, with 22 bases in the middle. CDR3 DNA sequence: TGTGCCAGCAGCCAAGATCGGGACACCTTTAGTTCCAAGGAGACCCAGTACTTC. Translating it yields CASSQDRDTFSSKETQYF.